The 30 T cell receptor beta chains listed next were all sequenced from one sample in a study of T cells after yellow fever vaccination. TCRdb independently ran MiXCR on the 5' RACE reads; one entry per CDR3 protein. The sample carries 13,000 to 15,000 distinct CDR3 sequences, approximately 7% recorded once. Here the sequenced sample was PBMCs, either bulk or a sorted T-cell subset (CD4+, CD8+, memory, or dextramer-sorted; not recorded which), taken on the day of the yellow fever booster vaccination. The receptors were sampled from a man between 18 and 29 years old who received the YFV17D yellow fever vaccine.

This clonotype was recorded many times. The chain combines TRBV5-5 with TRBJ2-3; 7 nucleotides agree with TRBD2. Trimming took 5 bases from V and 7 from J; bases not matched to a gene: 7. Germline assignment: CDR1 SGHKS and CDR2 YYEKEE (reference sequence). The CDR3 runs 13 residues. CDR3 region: CASRNLGGNTQYF. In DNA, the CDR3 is TGTGCCAGCAGGAATCTGGGGGGGAATACGCAGTATTTT.

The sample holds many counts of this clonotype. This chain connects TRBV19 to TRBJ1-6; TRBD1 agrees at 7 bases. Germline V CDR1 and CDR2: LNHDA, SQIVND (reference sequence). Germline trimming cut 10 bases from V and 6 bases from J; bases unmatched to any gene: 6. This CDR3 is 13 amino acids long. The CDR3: CATRQGGNSPLHF. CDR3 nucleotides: TGTGCCACCAGACAGGGAGGTAATTCACCCCTCCACTTT.

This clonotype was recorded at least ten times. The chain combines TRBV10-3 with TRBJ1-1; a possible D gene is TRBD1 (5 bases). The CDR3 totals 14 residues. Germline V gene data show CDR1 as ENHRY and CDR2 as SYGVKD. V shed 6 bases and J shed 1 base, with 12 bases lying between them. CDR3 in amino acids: CAISAGRGNTEAFF. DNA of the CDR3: TGTGCCATCAGCGCAGGGAGGGGGAACACTGAAGCTTTCTTT.

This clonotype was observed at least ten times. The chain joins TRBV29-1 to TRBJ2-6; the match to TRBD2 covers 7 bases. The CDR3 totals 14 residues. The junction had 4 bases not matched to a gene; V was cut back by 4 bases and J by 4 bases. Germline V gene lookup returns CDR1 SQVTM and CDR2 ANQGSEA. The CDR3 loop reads CSVAAGSGANVLTF. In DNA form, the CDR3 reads TGCAGCGTTGCAGCGGGGAGCGGGGCCAACGTCCTGACTTTC.

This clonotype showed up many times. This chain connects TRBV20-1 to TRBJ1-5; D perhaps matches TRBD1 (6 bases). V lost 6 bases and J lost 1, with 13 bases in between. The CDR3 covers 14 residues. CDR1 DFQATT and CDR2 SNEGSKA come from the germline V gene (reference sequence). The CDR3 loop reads CSAAATGSNQPQHF. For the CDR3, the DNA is TGCAGTGCCGCGGCTACAGGGAGCAATCAGCCCCAGCATTTT.

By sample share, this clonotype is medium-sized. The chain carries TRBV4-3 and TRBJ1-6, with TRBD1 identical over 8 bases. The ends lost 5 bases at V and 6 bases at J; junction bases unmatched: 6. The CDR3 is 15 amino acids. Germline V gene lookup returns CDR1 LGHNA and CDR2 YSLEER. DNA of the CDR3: TGCGCCAGCAGCTACGGACAGGGAACTAATTCACCCCTCCACTTT. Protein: CASSYGQGTNSPLHF.

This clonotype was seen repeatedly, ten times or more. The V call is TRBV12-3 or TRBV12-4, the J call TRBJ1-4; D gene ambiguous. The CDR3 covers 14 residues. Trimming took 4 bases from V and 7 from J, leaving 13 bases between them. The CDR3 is CASSSGSLGEKLFF. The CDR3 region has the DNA TGTGCCAGCAGTTCGGGTTCTTTGGGTGAAAAACTGTTTTTT.

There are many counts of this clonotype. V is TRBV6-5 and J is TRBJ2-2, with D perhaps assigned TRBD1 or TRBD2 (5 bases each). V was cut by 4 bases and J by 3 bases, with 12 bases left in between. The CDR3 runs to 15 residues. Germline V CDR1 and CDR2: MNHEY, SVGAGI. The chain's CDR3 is CASSLGRIHTGELFF. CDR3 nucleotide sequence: TGTGCCAGCAGTTTGGGACGGATCCACACCGGGGAGCTGTTTTTT.

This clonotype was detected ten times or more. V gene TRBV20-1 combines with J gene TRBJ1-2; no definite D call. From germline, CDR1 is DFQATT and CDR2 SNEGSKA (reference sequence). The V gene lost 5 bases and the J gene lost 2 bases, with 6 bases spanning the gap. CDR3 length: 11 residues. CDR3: CSAAQNYGYTF. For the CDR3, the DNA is TGCAGTGCTGCCCAAAACTATGGCTACACCTTC.

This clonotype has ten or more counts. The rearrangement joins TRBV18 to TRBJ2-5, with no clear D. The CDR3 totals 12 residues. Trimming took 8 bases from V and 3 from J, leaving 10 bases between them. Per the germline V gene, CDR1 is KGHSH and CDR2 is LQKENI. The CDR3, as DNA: TGTGCCAGCGCACACCAGGAAGAGACCCAGTACTTC. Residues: CASAHQEETQYF.

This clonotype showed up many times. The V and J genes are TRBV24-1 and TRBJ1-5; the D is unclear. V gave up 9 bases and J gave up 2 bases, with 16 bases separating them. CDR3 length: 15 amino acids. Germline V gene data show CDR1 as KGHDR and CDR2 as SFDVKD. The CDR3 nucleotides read TGTGCCACCTCTGACGGGTACGGGGGCAATCAGCCCCAGCATTTT. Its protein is CATSDGYGGNQPQHF.

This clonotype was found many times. The CDR3 is CSARRGASGANVLTF. CDR3 DNA: TGCAGTGCTAGAAGGGGAGCCTCTGGGGCCAACGTCCTGACTTTC. The chain is built from TRBV20-1 and TRBJ2-6; D tentatively fits TRBD1 or TRBD2 (5 bases each). CDR1 DFQATT and CDR2 SNEGSKA come from the germline V gene (reference sequence). This CDR3 is 15 amino acids long. Between the trimmed V and J ends, which lost 2 bases and 0 bases, there was a span of 8 bases.

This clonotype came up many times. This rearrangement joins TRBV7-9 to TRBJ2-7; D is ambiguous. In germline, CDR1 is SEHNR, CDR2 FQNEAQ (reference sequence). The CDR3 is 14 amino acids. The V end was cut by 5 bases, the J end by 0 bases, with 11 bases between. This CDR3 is CASSLGTASYEQYF. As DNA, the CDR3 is TGTGCCAGCAGCCTAGGAACAGCCTCCTACGAGCAGTACTTC.

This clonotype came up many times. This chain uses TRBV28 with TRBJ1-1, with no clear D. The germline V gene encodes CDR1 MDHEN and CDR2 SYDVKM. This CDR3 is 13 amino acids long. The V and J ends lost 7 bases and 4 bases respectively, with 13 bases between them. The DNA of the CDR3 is TGTGCCAGCACCCAACCCCCCGGCACTGAAGCTTTCTTT. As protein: CASTQPPGTEAFF.

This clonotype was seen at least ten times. CDR3 protein: CASSEFQENEKLFF. The CDR3 DNA is TGTGCCAGCAGTGAATTCCAGGAAAATGAAAAACTGTTTTTT. The rearrangement uses TRBV2 and TRBJ1-4, with D hard to call. The V and J ends lost 2 bases and 5 bases respectively, with 9 bases between them. The CDR3 runs 14 residues. Per germline, CDR1 SNHLY and CDR2 FYNNEI.

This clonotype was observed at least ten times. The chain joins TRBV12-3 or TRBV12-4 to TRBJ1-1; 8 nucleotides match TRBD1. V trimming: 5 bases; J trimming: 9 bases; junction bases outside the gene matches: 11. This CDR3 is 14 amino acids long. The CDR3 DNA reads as TGTGCCAGCAGTATAATGACAGGGGAAGTTCAAGCTTTCTTT. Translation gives CASSIMTGEVQAFF.

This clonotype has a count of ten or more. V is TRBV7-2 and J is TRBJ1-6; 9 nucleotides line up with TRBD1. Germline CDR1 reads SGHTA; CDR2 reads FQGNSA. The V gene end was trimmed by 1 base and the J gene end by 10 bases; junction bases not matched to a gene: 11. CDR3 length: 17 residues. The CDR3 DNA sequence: TGTGCCAGCAGCTTAGGGACAGGGGCCCCCTTTATATCACCCCTCCACTTT. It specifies CASSLGTGAPFISPLHF.

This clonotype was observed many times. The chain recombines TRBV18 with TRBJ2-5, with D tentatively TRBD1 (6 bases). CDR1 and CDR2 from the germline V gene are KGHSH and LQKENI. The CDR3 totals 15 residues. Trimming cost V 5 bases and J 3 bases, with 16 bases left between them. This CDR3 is CASSGEGVWEETQYF. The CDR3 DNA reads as TGTGCCAGCTCAGGCGAGGGGGTCTGGGAAGAGACCCAGTACTTC.

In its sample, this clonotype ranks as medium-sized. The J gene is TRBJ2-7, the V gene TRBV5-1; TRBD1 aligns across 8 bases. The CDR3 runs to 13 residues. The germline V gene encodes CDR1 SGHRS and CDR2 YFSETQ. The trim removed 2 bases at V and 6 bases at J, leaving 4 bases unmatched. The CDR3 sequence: CASSFGQGSEQYF. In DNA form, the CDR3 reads TGCGCCAGCAGCTTTGGACAGGGCAGCGAGCAGTACTTC.

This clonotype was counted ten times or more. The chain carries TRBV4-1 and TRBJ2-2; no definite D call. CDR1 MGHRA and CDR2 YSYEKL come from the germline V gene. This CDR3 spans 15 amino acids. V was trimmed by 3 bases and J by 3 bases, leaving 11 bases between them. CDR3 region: CASSHSKGDTGELFF. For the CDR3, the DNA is TGCGCCAGCAGCCACAGCAAGGGTGACACCGGGGAGCTGTTTTTT.

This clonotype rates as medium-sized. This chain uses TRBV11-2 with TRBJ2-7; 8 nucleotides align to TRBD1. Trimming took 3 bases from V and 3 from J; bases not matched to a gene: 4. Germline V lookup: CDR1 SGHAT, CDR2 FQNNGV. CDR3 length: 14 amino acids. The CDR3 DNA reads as TGTGCCAGCAGCTTTGGGGGACAGGTCTACGAGCAGTACGTC. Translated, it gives CASSFGGQVYEQYV.

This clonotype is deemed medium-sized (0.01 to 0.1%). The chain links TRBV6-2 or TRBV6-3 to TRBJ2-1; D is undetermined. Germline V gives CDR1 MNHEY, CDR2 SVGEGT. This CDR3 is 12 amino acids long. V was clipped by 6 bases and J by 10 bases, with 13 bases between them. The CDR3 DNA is TGTGCCAGCAGACCACCCTCAGGAGAGCAGTTCTTC. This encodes CASRPPSGEQFF.

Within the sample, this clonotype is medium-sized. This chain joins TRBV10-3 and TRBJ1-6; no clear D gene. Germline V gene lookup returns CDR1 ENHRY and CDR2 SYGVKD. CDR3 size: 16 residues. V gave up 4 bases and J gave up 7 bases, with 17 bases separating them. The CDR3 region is CAISGGSGIGNSPLHF. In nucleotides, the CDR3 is TGTGCCATCAGTGGTGGATCTGGTATTGGAAATTCACCCCTCCACTTT.

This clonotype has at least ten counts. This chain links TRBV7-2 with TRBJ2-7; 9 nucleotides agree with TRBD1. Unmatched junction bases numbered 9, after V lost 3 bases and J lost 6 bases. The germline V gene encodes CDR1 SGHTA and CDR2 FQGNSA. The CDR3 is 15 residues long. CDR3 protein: CASSFPDRGRFEQYF. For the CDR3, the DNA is TGTGCCAGCAGCTTCCCGGACAGGGGAAGGTTCGAGCAGTACTTC.

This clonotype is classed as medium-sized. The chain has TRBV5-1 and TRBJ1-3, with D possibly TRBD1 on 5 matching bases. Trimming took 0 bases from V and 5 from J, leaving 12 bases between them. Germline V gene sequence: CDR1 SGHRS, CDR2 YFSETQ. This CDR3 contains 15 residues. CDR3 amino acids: CASSLAGGSRNTIYF. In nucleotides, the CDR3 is TGCGCCAGCAGCTTGGCTGGGGGATCTCGAAACACCATATATTTT.

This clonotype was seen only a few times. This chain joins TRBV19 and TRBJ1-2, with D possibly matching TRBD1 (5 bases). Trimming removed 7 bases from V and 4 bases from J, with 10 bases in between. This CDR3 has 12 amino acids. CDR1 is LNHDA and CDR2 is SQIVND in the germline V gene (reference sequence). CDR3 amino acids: CASTPDTYGYTF. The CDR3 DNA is TGTGCCAGTACCCCGGACACCTATGGCTACACCTTC. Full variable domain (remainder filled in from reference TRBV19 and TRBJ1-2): DGGITQSPKYLFRKEGQNVTLSCEQNLNHDAMYWYRQDPGQGLRLIYYSQIVNDFQKGDIAEGYSVSREKKESFPLTVTSAQKNPTAFYLCASTPDTYGYTFGSGTRLTVV.

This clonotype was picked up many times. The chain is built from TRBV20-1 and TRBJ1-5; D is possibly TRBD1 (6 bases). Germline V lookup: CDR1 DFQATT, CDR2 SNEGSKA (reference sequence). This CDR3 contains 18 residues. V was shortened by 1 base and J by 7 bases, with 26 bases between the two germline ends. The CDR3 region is CSARANWVAGEKGQPQHF. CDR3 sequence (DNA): TGCAGTGCTAGAGCAAACTGGGTTGCAGGGGAGAAAGGGCAGCCCCAGCATTTT.

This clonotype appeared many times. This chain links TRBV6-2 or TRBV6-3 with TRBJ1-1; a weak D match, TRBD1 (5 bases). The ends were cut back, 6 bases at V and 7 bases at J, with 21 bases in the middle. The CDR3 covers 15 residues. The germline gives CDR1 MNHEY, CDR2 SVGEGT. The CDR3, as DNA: TGTGCCAGCAGCCCTTTCCCCGGGACTGGAAGTGAAGCTTTCTTT. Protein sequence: CASSPFPGTGSEAFF.

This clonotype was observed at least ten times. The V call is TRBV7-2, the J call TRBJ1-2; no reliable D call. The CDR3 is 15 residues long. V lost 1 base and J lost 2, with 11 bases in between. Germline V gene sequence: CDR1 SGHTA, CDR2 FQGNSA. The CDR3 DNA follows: TGTGCCAGCAGCTTAGGTCCAGATTCAAACTATGGCTACACCTTC. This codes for CASSLGPDSNYGYTF.

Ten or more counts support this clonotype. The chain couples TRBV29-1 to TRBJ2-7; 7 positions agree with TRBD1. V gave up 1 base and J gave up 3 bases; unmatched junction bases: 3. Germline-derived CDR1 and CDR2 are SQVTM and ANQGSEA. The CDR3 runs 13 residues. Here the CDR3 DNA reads TGCAGCGTTGAAGGCTGGGACAGCTACGAGCAGTACTTC. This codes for CSVEGWDSYEQYF.